This TCR beta chain is drawn from a study of T cell responses to AZD1222 COVID-19 vaccine. Findings and caveats of the study: CD4 TCRs covered the whole spike, strongest at regions 160-218 and 743-854.

Per germline, CDR1 KGHSH and CDR2 LQKENI. The CDR3 spans 14 residues. V dropped 3 bases and J dropped 6 bases, with 11 bases sitting between them. A word on this clone: The antigen remains unidentified.

Data came from immunoSEQ multiplex PCR; TCRdb stores just in-frame clones and leaves some out. The sample yields about 120,000 clones, 70% to 90% seen once. The sequencing here drew on peripheral blood, taken 28 days after the second AZD1222 dose. This sequence was found in an adult who received the AZD1222 COVID-19 vaccine. The rearrangement uses TRBV18 and TRBJ2-2; the D is unclear. The CDR3 is CASSPSWSAGELFF. Here the CDR3 DNA reads TGTGCCAGCTCACCTAGTTGGAGCGCCGGGGAGCTGTTTTTT. Full variable domain (rest looked up from reference TRBV18 and TRBJ2-2): NAGVMQNPRHLVRRRGQEARLRCSPMKGHSHVYWYRQLPEEGLKFMVYLQKENIIDESGMPKERFSAEFPKEGPSILRIQQVVRGDSAAYFCASSPSWSAGELFFGEGSRLTVL.